Presented here are 4 T cell receptor beta chains from one specimen sequenced in a study of blood T cell repertoires in COVID-19. Sequencing used immunoSEQ multiplex PCR; TCRdb keeps in-frame clones, though not all of them. The profile shows about 110,000 clones, approximately 83% of them singletons. Source material: peripheral blood. All receptors derive from a woman between 65 and 79 years old with acute or convalescent COVID-19.

The chain links TRBV7-6 to TRBJ2-1, with no clear D. The V and J ends lost 2 bases and 0 bases respectively, with 23 bases between them. The CDR3 contains 20 residues. Per germline, CDR1 SGHVS and CDR2 FNYEAQ. CDR3 coding DNA: TGTGCCAGCAGCTTACGGCCCAAGACACTGGGCCAGAGCTCCTACAATGAGCAGTTCTTC. Amino acid sequence: CASSLRPKTLGQSSYNEQFF. The full variable domain, completed using reference TRBV7-6 and TRBJ2-1, is GAGVSQSPRYKVTKRGQDVALRCDPISGHVSLYWYRQALGQGPEFLTYFNYEAQQDKSGLPNDRFSAERPEGSISTLTIQRTEQRDSAMYRCASSLRPKTLGQSSYNEQFFGPGTRLTVL.

CDR3 in DNA: TGCGCCAGCAGCCAAGACCAGTACAATGAGCAGTTCTTC. Translating it yields CASSQDQYNEQFF. This rearrangement joins TRBV4-1 to TRBJ2-1; D unresolved. V shed 0 bases and J shed 4 bases, with 4 bases lying between them. The germline CDR1 and CDR2 sequences are MGHRA and YSYEKL. The CDR3 is made up of 13 amino acids.

The genes are TRBV28 and TRBJ1-2; unclear D gene. The CDR3 loop spans 14 amino acids. Germline values: CDR1 MDHEN, CDR2 SYDVKM. V dropped 5 bases and J dropped 7 bases, with 17 bases sitting between them. The CDR3 spells CASSPRGERGGYTF. In DNA, the CDR3 is TGTGCCAGCAGTCCCCGGGGAGAACGTGGTGGCTACACCTTC.

The chain has TRBV3-1 (or the pseudogene TRBV3-2) and TRBJ2-5; weak D call: TRBD1 (6 bases). The CDR3 runs 15 residues. Deletions cut 0 bases from V and 4 bases from J, with 12 bases between. The germline V gene encodes CDR1 LGHDT and CDR2 YNNKEL (reference sequence). The CDR3 DNA reads TGTGCCAGCAGCCAAGAAAGGACAGCAGGAGAGACCCAGTACTTC. It yields the protein CASSQERTAGETQYF.